This TCR beta chain was profiled in a study of high-grade serous ovarian cancer treatment subgroups. From germline, CDR1 is SGHTA and CDR2 FQGNSA. The CDR3 is 14 amino acids. With V trimmed by 6 bases and J by 6 bases, 5 bases remained unmatched. The tumor samples were collected prior to definitive surgery or chemotherapy. The protocol was immunoSEQ multiplex PCR, while the TCRdb copy is restricted to in-frame clones and leaves out a portion. The sample carries 10,000 to 13,000 clones, about four fifths recorded once. This chain connects TRBV7-2 to TRBJ2-3; the match to TRBD2 covers 11 bases. This receptor was identified in a human donor with high-grade serous ovarian cancer. Sequencing was carried out using tumor tissue. In DNA form, the CDR3 reads TGTGCCAGCAGTAGCGGGAGGGCCCGGGATACGCAGTATTTT. It yields the protein CASSSGRARDTQYF.